This TCR beta chain appears in the sequencing data of a study of control samples from healthy donors and cancer patients. The CDR3 has 15 amino acids. Germline CDR1 reads SGHNT; CDR2 reads YYREEE (reference sequence). The J segment lost 4 bases and the V segment lost 1 base, leaving 3 bases of the junction unmatched. Assay used: immunoSEQ multiplex PCR; TCRdb lists only in-frame clones, some missing. Of 100,000 to 150,000 clones in the sample, almost 95% were seen once. The sequenced sample was PBMCs. The TCR sequence derives from a man at least 80 years old with head and neck cancer. This chain uses TRBV5-4 with TRBJ1-4, with 8 bases lining up with TRBD1. This CDR3 reads CASSLRGQVNEKLFF. The CDR3 bases are TGTGCCAGCAGCTTGAGGGGACAGGTTAATGAAAAACTGTTTTTT.